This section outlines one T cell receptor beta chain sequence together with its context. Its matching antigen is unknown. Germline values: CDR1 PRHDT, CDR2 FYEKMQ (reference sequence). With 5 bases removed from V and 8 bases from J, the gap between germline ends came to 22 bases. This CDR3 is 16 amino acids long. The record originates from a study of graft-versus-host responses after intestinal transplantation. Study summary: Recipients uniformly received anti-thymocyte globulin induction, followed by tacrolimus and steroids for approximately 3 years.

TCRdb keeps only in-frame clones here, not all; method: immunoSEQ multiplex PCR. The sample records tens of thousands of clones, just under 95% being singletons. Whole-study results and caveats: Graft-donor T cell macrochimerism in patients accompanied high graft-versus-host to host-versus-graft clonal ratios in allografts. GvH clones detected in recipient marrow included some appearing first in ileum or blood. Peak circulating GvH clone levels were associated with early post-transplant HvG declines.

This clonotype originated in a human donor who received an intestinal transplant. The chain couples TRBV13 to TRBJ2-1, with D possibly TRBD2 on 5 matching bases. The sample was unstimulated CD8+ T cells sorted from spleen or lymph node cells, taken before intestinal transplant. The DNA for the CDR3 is TGTGCCAGCAGCCGAACCCCACTACTAGATCCCGATGAGCAGTTCTTC. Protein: CASSRTPLLDPDEQFF.